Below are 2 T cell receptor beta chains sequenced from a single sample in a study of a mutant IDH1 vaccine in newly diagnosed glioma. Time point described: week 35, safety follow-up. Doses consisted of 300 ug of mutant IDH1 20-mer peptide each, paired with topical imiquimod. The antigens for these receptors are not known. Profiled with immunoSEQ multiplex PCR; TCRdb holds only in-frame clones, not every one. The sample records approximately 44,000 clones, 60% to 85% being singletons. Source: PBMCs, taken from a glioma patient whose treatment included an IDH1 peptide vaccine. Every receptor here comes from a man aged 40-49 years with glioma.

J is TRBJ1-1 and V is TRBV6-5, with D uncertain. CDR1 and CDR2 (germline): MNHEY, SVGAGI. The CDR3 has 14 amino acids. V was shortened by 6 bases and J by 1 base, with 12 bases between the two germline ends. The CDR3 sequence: CASRTDFENTEAFF. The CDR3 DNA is TGTGCCAGCAGAACGGACTTTGAGAACACTGAAGCTTTCTTT.

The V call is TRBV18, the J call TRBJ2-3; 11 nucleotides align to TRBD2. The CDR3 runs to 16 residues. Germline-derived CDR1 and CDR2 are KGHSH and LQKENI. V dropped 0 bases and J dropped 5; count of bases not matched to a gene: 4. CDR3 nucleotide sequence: TGTGCCAGCTCACCACCGACTAGCGGGAAGCAAGATACGCAGTATTTT. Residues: CASSPPTSGKQDTQYF. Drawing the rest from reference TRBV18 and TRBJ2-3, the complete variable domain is NAGVMQNPRHLVRRRGQEARLRCSPMKGHSHVYWYRQLPEEGLKFMVYLQKENIIDESGMPKERFSAEFPKEGPSILRIQQVVRGDSAAYFCASSPPTSGKQDTQYFGPGTRLTVL.